What follows are 9 T cell receptor beta chains derived from one specimen sequenced in a study of T cell responses to AZD1222 COVID-19 vaccine. This table comes from immunoSEQ multiplex PCR, and its TCRdb copy is limited to in-frame clones, with some not included. The sample gives 150,000 to 200,000 clones, 92% of which show up once; 0.9% to 1.2% is in the top ten. The sequences come from peripheral blood, collected 28 days after the second AZD1222 dose. These receptors all come from an adult who received the AZD1222 COVID-19 vaccine.

With respect to this clone: Compared with germline, one end of the junction differs, possibly owing to a read error. This sequence joins TRBV7-7 and TRBJ2-5; 14 positions match TRBD2. The CDR3 runs to 16 residues. The germline V gene encodes CDR1 SSHAT and CDR2 FNYEAQ (reference sequence). The CDR3 DNA reads as TGTGCTAGCAGCCCAGGACTAGCGGGGGGACAAGAGACCCAGTACTTC. It encodes CASSPGLAGGQETQYF.

CDR3 in amino acids: CASSYGARGTGELFF. Written as DNA, the CDR3 is TGTGCCAGCAGTTATGGAGCGCGAGGGACCGGGGAGCTGTTTTTT. This chain joins TRBV6-5 and TRBJ2-2, with D tentatively TRBD2 (5 bases). The CDR3 totals 15 residues. The V end was cut by 3 bases, the J end by 5 bases, with 13 bases between. Germline CDR1 MNHEY, CDR2 SVGAGI.

J is TRBJ1-6 and V is TRBV27; possible D gene TRBD1, 5 bases. The V gene lost 2 bases and the J gene lost 14 bases, with 16 bases spanning the gap. CDR3 length: 14 amino acids. Germline V CDR1 and CDR2: MNHEY, SMNVEV (reference sequence). CDR3: CASSLRAGQSSLHF. CDR3 DNA: TGTGCCAGCAGTTTACGGGCAGGGCAGTCATCCCTCCACTTT.

The chain uses TRBV9 and TRBJ2-2; 12 nucleotides line up with TRBD2. Per germline, CDR1 SGDLS and CDR2 YYNGEE. CDR3 size: 17 residues. The junction had 6 bases not matched to a gene; V was cut back by 6 bases and J by 0 bases. CDR3: CASTRGLAGTNTGELFF. The DNA for the CDR3 is TGTGCCAGCACCCGAGGACTAGCGGGGACGAACACCGGGGAGCTGTTTTTT.

The V gene is TRBV27, the J gene TRBJ2-7, with TRBD2 matching over 8 bases. V shed 2 bases, J shed 3 bases, and the junction held 9 bases outside the gene matches. The CDR3 sequence is 16 residues long. CDR1 is MNHEY and CDR2 is SMNVEV in the germline V gene (reference sequence). The CDR3 DNA is TGTGCCAGCAGTTTACGGGGGGGAAGGGGACACTACGAGCAGTACTTC. It encodes CASSLRGGRGHYEQYF.

The chain employs TRBV7-8 and TRBJ2-1, with D maybe TRBD1 (6 bases). V lost 5 bases and J 1 base, leaving 12 bases between the germline ends. CDR1 is SGHVS and CDR2 is FQNEAQ in the germline V gene. The CDR3 consists of 15 residues. The CDR3 DNA reads as TGTGCCAGCAGCCCCGGGACACAATCCTACAATGAGCAGTTCTTC. This translates into CASSPGTQSYNEQFF.

The chain recombines TRBV6-5 with TRBJ2-2; possibly TRBD2 for D (5 bases). V was shortened by 8 bases and J by 2 bases, with 12 bases between the two germline ends. The germline gives CDR1 MNHEY, CDR2 SVGAGI. This CDR3 is built from 14 residues. The CDR3 loop reads CASRGAANTGELFF. CDR3 nucleotide sequence: TGTGCCAGCCGGGGAGCTGCTAACACCGGGGAGCTGTTTTTT.

The gene calls are TRBV10-3 and TRBJ1-2; TRBD1 is a possible D gene (6 bases). The germline gives CDR1 ENHRY, CDR2 SYGVKD. V was clipped by 3 bases and J by 8 bases, with 10 bases between them. The CDR3 consists of 12 residues. DNA for the CDR3: TGTGCCATCAGTGAAGGCGACAGGGGCTACACCTTC. Amino acids: CAISEGDRGYTF.

This chain uses TRBV4-1 with TRBJ2-3; TRBD1 is a possible D gene (6 bases). The CDR3 contains 14 residues. V was clipped by 4 bases and J by 8 bases, with 16 bases between them. The germline CDR1 and CDR2 sequences are MGHRA and YSYEKL. The CDR3 nucleotides read TGCGCCAGCAGCCCCGGACAGATTGGGGGTACGCAGTATTTT. This codes for CASSPGQIGGTQYF.